Reported below is one TCR beta chain. Other DNA sequences in this sample translate to the same CDR3. This record comes from a study of cytomegalovirus exposure and HLA in healthy donors. The method was immunoSEQ multiplex PCR; TCRdb's version includes in-frame clones alone and lacks a portion of them. The table includes roughly 130,000 clones, roughly nine tenths detected once. There are 14 residues in the CDR3. Germline loops: CDR1 SGHRS, CDR2 YFSETQ. J gave up 7 bases and V 6 bases, and 6 bases lay outside the gene matches. This clonotype originated in a man aged 18 to 30 in good health and CMV-seronegative. The chain has TRBV5-1 and TRBJ2-1; 11 bases line up with TRBD2. Sequencing was performed on PBMCs. For the CDR3, the DNA is TGCGCCAGCACTCTAGCGGGAGGACTGAATGAGCAGTTCTTC. Its protein is CASTLAGGLNEQFF.